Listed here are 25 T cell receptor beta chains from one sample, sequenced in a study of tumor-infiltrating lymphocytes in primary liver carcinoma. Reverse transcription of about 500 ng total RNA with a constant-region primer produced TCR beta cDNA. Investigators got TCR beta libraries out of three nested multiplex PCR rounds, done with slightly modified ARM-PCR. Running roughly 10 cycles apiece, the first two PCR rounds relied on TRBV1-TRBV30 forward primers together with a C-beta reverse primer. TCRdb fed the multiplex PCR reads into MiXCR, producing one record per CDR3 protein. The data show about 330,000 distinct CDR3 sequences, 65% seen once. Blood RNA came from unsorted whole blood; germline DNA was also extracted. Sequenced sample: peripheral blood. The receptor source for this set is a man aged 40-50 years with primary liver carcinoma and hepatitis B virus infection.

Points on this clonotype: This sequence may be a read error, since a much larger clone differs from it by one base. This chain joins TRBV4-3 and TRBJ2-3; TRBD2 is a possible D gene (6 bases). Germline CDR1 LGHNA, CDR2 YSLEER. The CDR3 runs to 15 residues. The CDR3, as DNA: TGCGCCAGCAGCCTCATAGCGGAGGGCACAGATGCGCAGTATTTT. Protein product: CASSLIAEGTDAQYF.

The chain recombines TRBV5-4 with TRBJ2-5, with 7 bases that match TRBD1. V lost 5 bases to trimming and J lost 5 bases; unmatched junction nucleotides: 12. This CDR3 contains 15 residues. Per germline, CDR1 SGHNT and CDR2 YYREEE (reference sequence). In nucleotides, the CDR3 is TGTGCCAGCAGTCCGTCGCACACAGGGGACGAGACCCAGTACTTC. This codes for CASSPSHTGDETQYF.

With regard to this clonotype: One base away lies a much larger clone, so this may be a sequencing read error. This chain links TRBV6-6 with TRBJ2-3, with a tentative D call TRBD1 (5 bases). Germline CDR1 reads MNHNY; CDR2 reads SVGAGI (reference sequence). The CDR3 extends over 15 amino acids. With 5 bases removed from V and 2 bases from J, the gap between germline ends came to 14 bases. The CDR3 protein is CASSAQRGHTDTQYF. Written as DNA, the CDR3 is TGTGCCAGCAGTGCCCAGCGAGGACACACAGATACGCAGTATTTT.

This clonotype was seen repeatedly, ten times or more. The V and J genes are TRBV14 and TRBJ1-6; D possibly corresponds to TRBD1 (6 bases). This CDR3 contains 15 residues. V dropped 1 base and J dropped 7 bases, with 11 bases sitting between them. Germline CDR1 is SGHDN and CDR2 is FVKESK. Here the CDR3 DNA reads TGTGCCAGCAGCCAAGTACAGGGATACAATTCACCCCTCCACTTT. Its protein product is CASSQVQGYNSPLHF.

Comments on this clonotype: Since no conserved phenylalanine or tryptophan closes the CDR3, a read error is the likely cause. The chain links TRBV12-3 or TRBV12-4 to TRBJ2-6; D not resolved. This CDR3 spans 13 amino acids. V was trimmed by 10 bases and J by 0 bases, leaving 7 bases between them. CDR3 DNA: TGTGCCACTAAAAACTCTGGGGCCAACGTCCTGACTTTA. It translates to CATKNSGANVLTL.

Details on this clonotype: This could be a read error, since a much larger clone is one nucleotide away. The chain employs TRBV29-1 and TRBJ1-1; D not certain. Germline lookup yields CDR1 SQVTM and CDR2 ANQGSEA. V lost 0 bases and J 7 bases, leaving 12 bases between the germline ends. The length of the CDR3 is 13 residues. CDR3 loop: CSVEDIVSREAFF. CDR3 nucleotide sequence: TGCAGCGTTGAAGATATTGTCTCCCGTGAAGCTTTCTTT.

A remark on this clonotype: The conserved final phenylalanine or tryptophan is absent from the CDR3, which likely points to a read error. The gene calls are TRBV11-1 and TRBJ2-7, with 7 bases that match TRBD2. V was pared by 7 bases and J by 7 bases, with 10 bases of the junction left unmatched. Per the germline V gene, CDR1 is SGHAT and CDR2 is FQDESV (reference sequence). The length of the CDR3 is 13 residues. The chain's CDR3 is CASTRISGWEQYL. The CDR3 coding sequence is TGTGCCAGCACTCGGATTAGCGGGTGGGAGCAGTACCTC.

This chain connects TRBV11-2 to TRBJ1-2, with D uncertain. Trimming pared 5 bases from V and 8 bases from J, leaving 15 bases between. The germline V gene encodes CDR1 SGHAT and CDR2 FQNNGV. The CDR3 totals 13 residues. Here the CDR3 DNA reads TGTGCCAGCAGCCGTGGACCAGCTTTCGGCTACACCTTC. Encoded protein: CASSRGPAFGYTF.

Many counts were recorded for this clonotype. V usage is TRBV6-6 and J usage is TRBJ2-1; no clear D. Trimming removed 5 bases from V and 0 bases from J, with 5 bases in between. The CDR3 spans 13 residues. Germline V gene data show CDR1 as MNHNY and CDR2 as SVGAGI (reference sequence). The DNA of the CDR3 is TGTGCCAGCAGTGGGATCTCCTACAATGAGCAGTTCTTC. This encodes CASSGISYNEQFF.

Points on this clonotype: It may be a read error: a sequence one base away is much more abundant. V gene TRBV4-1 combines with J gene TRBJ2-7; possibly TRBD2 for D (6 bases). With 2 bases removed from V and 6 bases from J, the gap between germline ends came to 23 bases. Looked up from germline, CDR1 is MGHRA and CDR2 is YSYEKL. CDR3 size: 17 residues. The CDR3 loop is CASSQQGGIGISVEQYF. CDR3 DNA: TGCGCCAGCAGCCAACAAGGAGGGATAGGGATTAGTGTCGAGCAGTACTTC.

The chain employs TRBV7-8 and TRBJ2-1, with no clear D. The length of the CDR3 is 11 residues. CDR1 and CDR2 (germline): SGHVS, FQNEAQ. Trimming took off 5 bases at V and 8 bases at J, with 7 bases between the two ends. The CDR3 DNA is TGTGCCAGCAGCCTAGACGATGAGCAGTTCTTC. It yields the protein CASSLDDEQFF.

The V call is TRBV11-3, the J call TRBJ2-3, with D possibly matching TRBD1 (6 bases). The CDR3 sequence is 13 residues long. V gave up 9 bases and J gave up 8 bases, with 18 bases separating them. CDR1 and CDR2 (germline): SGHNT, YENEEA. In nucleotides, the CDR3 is TGTGCCAGTAGCGAAACAGGGTTGGGTACGCAGTATTTT. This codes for CASSETGLGTQYF.

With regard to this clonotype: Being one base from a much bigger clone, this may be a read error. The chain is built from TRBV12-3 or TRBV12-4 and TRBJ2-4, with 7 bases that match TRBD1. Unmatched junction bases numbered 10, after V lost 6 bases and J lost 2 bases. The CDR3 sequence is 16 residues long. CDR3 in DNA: TGTGCCAGCAGCCTAGGACAGGAGGAAACCAAAAACATTCAGTACTTC. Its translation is CASSLGQEETKNIQYF.

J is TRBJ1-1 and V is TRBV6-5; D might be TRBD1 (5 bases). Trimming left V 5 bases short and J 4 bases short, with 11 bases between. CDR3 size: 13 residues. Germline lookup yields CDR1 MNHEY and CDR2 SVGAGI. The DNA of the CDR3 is TGTGCCAGCAGTGGGACTGGGGGCACTGAAGCTTTCTTT. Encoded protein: CASSGTGGTEAFF.

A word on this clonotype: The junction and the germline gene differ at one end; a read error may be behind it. In DNA, the CDR3 is TGTGCCAGCACCTTAGGGACAGGGGGCTACGAGCAATACTTC. Translation: CASTLGTGGYEQYF. V is TRBV11-2 and J is TRBJ2-7, with 12 bases matching TRBD1. In germline, CDR1 is SGHAT, CDR2 FQNNGV. This CDR3 contains 14 residues.

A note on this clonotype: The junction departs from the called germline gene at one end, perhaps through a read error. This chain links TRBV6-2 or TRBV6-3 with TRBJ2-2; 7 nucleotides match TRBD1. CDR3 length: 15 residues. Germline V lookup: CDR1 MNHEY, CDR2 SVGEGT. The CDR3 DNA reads TGTGCCAGCAACGATAGCAGGGGGAACGCCGGGGAGCTGTTTTTT. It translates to CASNDSRGNAGELFF.

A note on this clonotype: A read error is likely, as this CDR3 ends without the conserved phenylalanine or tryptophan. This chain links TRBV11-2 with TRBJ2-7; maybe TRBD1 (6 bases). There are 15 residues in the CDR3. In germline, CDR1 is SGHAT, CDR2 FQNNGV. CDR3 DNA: TGTGCCATCAGCGAGGGCAGGGGCACAACCTACGAGCAGTACTCC. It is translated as CAISEGRGTTYEQYS.

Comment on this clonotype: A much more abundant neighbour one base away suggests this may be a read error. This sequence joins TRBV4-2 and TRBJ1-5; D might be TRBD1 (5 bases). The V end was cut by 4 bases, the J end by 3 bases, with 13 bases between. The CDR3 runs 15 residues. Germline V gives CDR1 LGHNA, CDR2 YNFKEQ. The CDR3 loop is CASSPGVHNNQPQHF. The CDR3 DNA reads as TGTGCCAGCAGCCCGGGGGTTCACAACAATCAGCCCCAGCATTTT.

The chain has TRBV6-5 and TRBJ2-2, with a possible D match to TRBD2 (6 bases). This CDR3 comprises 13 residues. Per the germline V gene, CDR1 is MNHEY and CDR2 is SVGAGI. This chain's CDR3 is CTSNWPHTGELFF. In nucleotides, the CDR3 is TGTACTAGCAATTGGCCGCACACCGGGGAGCTGTTTTTT.

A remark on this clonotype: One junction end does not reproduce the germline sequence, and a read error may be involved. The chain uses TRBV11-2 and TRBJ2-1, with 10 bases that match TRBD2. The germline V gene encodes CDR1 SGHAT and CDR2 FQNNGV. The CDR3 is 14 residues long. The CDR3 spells CGSSLAGVSNEQFF. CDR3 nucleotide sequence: TGTGGCAGCAGCCTAGCGGGAGTCTCCAATGAGCAATTCTTC.

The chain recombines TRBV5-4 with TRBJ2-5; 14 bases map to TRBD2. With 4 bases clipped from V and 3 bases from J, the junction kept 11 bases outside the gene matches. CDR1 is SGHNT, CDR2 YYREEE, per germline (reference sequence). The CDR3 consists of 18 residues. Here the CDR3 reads CASSQGLAGVGNEETQYF. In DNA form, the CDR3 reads TGTGCCAGCAGCCAGGGACTAGCGGGAGTAGGTAACGAAGAGACCCAGTACTTC.

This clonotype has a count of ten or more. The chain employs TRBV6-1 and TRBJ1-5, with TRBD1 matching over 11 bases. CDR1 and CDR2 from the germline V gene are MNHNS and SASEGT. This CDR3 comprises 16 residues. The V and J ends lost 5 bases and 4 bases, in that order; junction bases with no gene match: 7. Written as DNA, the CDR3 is TGTGCCAGCAGTTTATCCGGGACAGGGGGGAATCAGCCCCAGCATTTT. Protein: CASSLSGTGGNQPQHF.

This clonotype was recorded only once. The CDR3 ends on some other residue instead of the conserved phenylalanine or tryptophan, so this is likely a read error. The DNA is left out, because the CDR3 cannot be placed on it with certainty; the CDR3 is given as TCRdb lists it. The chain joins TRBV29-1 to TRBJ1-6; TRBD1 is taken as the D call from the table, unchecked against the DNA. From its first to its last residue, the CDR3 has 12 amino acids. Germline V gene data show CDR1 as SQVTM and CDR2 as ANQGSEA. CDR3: CSAGDSDSPPHI.

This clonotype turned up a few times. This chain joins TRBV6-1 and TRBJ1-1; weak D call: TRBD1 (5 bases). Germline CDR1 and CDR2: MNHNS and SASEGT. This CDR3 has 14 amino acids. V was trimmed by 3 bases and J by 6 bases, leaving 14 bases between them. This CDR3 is CASSDVVGAAEAFF. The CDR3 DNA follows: TGTGCCAGCAGTGACGTCGTTGGGGCCGCTGAAGCTTTCTTT.

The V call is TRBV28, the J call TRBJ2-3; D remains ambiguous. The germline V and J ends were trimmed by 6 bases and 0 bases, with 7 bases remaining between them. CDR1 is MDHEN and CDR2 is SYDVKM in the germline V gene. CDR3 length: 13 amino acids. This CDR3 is CASRPPSTDTQYF. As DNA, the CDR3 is TGTGCCAGCAGGCCGCCTAGCACAGATACGCAGTATTTT.